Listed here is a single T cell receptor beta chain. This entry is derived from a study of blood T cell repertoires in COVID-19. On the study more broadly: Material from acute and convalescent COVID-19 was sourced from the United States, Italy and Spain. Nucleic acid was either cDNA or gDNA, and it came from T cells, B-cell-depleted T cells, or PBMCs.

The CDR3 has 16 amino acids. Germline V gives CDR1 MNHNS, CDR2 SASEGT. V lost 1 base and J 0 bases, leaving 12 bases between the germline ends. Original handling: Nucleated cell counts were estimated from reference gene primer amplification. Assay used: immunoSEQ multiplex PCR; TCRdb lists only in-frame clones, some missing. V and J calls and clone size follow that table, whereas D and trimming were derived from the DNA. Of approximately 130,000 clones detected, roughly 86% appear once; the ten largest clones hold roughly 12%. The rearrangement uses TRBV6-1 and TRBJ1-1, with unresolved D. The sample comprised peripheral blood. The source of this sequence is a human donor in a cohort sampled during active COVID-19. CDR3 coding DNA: TGTGCCAGCAGTGAAGAAGCTTTCAGGCTGAACACTGAAGCTTTCTTT. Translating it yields CASSEEAFRLNTEAFF.